The 32 T cell receptor beta chains reported below all come from one sample, sequenced in a study of blood T cell repertoires in COVID-19. The data were produced by immunoSEQ multiplex PCR, yet TCRdb's version contains in-frame clones alone and is incomplete. The sample lists about 230,000 clones, 75% to 90% occurring once. Material for sequencing was PBMCs or T cells enriched from blood (not recorded which). These receptors were obtained from a woman aged 25 to 45 who had been exposed to COVID-19.

This clone was recorded once. The chain employs TRBV9 and TRBJ1-2, with 11 bases identical to TRBD1. The V gene's germline CDR1 is SGDLS and CDR2 YYNGEE. The length of the CDR3 is 15 residues. The V and J ends lost 3 bases and 7 bases, in that order; junction bases with no gene match: 8. The DNA for the CDR3 is TGTGCCAGCAGCGATAGGGGGACAGGGGGAAGTGGCTACACCTTC. Translation: CASSDRGTGGSGYTF.

The chain has TRBV10-3 and TRBJ1-4; 7 bases line up with TRBD1. V was pared by 5 bases and J by 5 bases, with 8 bases of the junction left unmatched. Germline CDR1 is ENHRY and CDR2 is SYGVKD. CDR3 length equals 15 residues. The CDR3 bases are TGTGCCATCAGTACTGGACAGGCTGGCAATGAAAAACTGTTTTTT. Amino acid sequence: CAISTGQAGNEKLFF.

The gene calls are TRBV6-4 and TRBJ2-1; 7 nucleotides match TRBD2. There are 13 residues in the CDR3. Germline V gives CDR1 MRHNA, CDR2 SNTAGT. Trimming cost V 4 bases and J 5 bases; bases outside gene matches: 2. The CDR3 DNA reads as TGTGCCAGCAGTGTCAGCGGGGACAATGAGCAGTTCTTC. As protein: CASSVSGDNEQFF.

This clone is a singleton in its sample. The genes are TRBV9 and TRBJ2-3; 7 bases line up with TRBD2. The CDR3 consists of 16 residues. Germline CDR1 SGDLS, CDR2 YYNGEE. J was trimmed by 2 bases and V by 3 bases; bases with no gene match: 9. Written as DNA, the CDR3 is TGTGCCAGCAGCGCTTCTAGCGGTAGACTCACAGATACGCAGTATTTT. Amino acids: CASSASSGRLTDTQYF. Supplemented by reference TRBV9 and TRBJ2-3, the full variable domain reads DSGVTQTPKHLITATGQRVTLRCSPRSGDLSVYWYQQSLDQGLQFLIQYYNGEERAKGNILERFSAQQFPDLHSELNLSSLELGDSALYFCASSASSGRLTDTQYFGPGTRLTVL.

The chain carries TRBV2 and TRBJ2-7; 12 bases fit TRBD1. Trimming took 4 bases from V and 4 from J; bases not matched to a gene: 2. CDR1 is SNHLY and CDR2 is FYNNEI in the germline V gene. The CDR3 contains 14 residues. CDR3 sequence: CASSGDRGHYEQYF. In nucleotides, the CDR3 is TGTGCCAGCAGTGGGGACAGGGGGCATTACGAGCAGTACTTC. Full variable domain (rest looked up from reference TRBV2 and TRBJ2-7): EPEVTQTPSHQVTQMGQEVILRCVPISNHLYFYWYRQILGQKVEFLVSFYNNEISEKSEIFDDQFSVERPDGSNFTLKIRSTKLEDSAMYFCASSGDRGHYEQYFGPGTRLTVT.

The chain uses TRBV12-5 and TRBJ2-7, with 10 bases lining up with TRBD1. The CDR3 length is 12 residues. The germline CDR1 and CDR2 sequences are LGHNT and FRNRAP. J gave up 9 bases and V 6 bases, and 5 bases lay outside the gene matches. The CDR3 DNA sequence: TGTGCTAGTGGGCTGGACAGGGGGGGGCAGTACTTC. Residues: CASGLDRGGQYF.

The V and J genes are TRBV11-1 and TRBJ1-1; D not resolved. V lost 5 bases to trimming and J lost 10 bases, with 14 bases between them. The CDR3 consists of 12 residues. The V gene's germline CDR1 is SGHAT and CDR2 FQDESV (reference sequence). The CDR3, as DNA: TGTGCCAGCAGCAAAAACCTGGCCCCAGCTTTCTTT. Amino acids: CASSKNLAPAFF.

The V gene is TRBV6-1, the J gene TRBJ2-3, with 8 bases that match TRBD2. CDR1 is MNHNS, CDR2 SASEGT, per germline. CDR3 length equals 16 residues. The V segment lost 4 bases and the J segment 1 base; nucleotides outside the gene matches: 7. CDR3 nucleotides: TGTGCCAGCAGTGTTTCCTCTAGCGGGCGCACAGATACGCAGTATTTT. Residues: CASSVSSSGRTDTQYF.

This clone was observed once. This chain connects TRBV29-1 to TRBJ1-1, with D unclear. Deletions cut 7 bases from V and 1 base from J, with 16 bases between. The CDR3 has 14 amino acids. Looked up from germline, CDR1 is SQVTM and CDR2 is ANQGSEA. The CDR3: CSAGALHRNTEAFF. CDR3 DNA sequence: TGCAGCGCCGGCGCCCTCCACAGGAACACTGAAGCTTTCTTT.

The V gene is TRBV2, the J gene TRBJ2-7, with D perhaps matching TRBD2 (6 bases). Germline V gene lookup returns CDR1 SNHLY and CDR2 FYNNEI. There are 14 residues in the CDR3. V lost 1 base and J lost 6, with 13 bases in between. CDR3 in DNA: TGTGCCAGCAGTGAAGGGGGGGAGGTTACCGAGCAGTACTTC. Translating it yields CASSEGGEVTEQYF.

This sequence joins TRBV2 and TRBJ2-1, with 13 bases lining up with TRBD2. The CDR3 contains 15 residues. Germline assignment: CDR1 SNHLY and CDR2 FYNNEI. The V gene end was trimmed by 6 bases and the J gene end by 6 bases; junction bases not matched to a gene: 5. CDR3 loop: CASRVGLAGINEQFF. The DNA for the CDR3 is TGTGCCAGCAGGGTGGGACTAGCGGGAATCAATGAGCAGTTCTTC.

In its sample, this clone was seen many times. The chain couples TRBV5-1 to TRBJ2-2; D not resolved. CDR3 length equals 14 residues. V lost 2 bases, J lost 0 bases, and 5 bases lay in between. Germline values: CDR1 SGHRS, CDR2 YFSETQ. CDR3 in amino acids: CASSFNTNTGELFF. CDR3 coding DNA: TGCGCCAGCAGCTTCAACACGAACACCGGGGAGCTGTTTTTT.

This chain joins TRBV19 and TRBJ2-3, with 7 nucleotides matching TRBD2. The CDR3 extends over 16 amino acids. The V gene's germline CDR1 is LNHDA and CDR2 SQIVND (reference sequence). V shed 4 bases and J 6 bases; nucleotides not matched to a gene: 13. The CDR3 sequence is CASSTTSRSSRDTQYF. Written as DNA, the CDR3 is TGTGCCAGTAGTACGACTAGCCGATCCTCCCGGGATACGCAGTATTTT. The whole variable domain, filled in from reference TRBV19 and TRBJ2-3, reads DGGITQSPKYLFRKEGQNVTLSCEQNLNHDAMYWYRQDPGQGLRLIYYSQIVNDFQKGDIAEGYSVSREKKESFPLTVTSAQKNPTAFYLCASSTTSRSSRDTQYFGPGTRLTVL.

The chain employs TRBV10-3 and TRBJ2-2, with 7 bases aligning to TRBD1. CDR1 and CDR2 from the germline V gene are ENHRY and SYGVKD. The junction had 2 bases not matched to a gene; V was cut back by 9 bases and J by 4 bases. This CDR3 has 12 residues. CDR3 loop: CAIGQATGELFF. The CDR3 DNA reads TGTGCCATAGGACAGGCCACCGGGGAGCTGTTTTTT.

The gene calls are TRBV2 and TRBJ1-5; no definite D call. The V end was cut by 8 bases, the J end by 4 bases, with 9 bases between. Germline values: CDR1 SNHLY, CDR2 FYNNEI. CDR3 length: 12 amino acids. The CDR3 DNA reads as TGTGCCAGCTTGGGCTATAATCAGCCCCAGCATTTT. It is translated as CASLGYNQPQHF.

The chain couples TRBV4-1 to TRBJ2-3; D is unresolved. The CDR3 runs to 12 residues. Germline V gene lookup returns CDR1 MGHRA and CDR2 YSYEKL. The V end was cut by 2 bases, the J end by 6 bases, with 6 bases between. CDR3 nucleotide sequence: TGCGCCAGCAGCCAAACCACTGATACGCAGTATTTT. This sequence encodes CASSQTTDTQYF.

This CDR3 is CASSVGTGGGHEQYF. CDR3 nucleotides: TGTGCCAGCAGTGTAGGGACAGGGGGCGGGCACGAGCAGTACTTC. This rearrangement joins TRBV2 to TRBJ2-7, with TRBD1 identical over 12 bases. The germline CDR1 and CDR2 sequences are SNHLY and FYNNEI. The CDR3 loop spans 15 amino acids. Germline trimming cut 4 bases from V and 5 bases from J; bases unmatched to any gene: 6. Based on the CDR3 plus reference TRBV2 and TRBJ2-7, the full variable domain is EPEVTQTPSHQVTQMGQEVILRCVPISNHLYFYWYRQILGQKVEFLVSFYNNEISEKSEIFDDQFSVERPDGSNFTLKIRSTKLEDSAMYFCASSVGTGGGHEQYFGPGTRLTVT.

The gene calls are TRBV30 and TRBJ2-1; TRBD1 aligns across 10 bases. The V segment lost 8 bases and the J segment 7 bases; nucleotides outside the gene matches: 5. Germline V gene data show CDR1 as GTSNPN and CDR2 as SVGIG (reference sequence). The CDR3 length is 12 residues. CDR3 amino acids: CARGGQGNEQFF. DNA of the CDR3: TGTGCCCGAGGGGGACAGGGGAATGAGCAGTTCTTC. Complete variable domain (other parts from reference TRBV30 and TRBJ2-1): SQTIHQWPATLVQPVGSPLSLECTVEGTSNPNLYWYRQAAGRGLQLLFYSVGIGQISSEVPQNLSASRPQDRQFILSSKKLLLSDSGFYLCARGGQGNEQFFGPGTRLTVL.

The chain couples TRBV28 to TRBJ1-1, with D tentatively TRBD1 (5 bases). V lost 3 bases and J 5 bases, leaving 10 bases between the germline ends. The CDR3 totals 13 residues. The germline V gene encodes CDR1 MDHEN and CDR2 SYDVKM. CDR3 in amino acids: CASSFPRETEAFF. The CDR3 region has the DNA TGTGCCAGCAGTTTTCCCAGGGAAACTGAAGCTTTCTTT.

The chain combines TRBV13 with TRBJ1-2; D may be TRBD1 (5 bases). This CDR3 spans 14 amino acids. Trimming cost V 3 bases and J 4 bases, with 12 bases left between them. Germline V CDR1 and CDR2: PRHDT, FYEKMQ (reference sequence). This CDR3 reads CASSLGRAVYGYTF. The DNA for the CDR3 is TGTGCCAGCAGCTTGGGCAGGGCAGTCTATGGCTACACCTTC.

The gene calls are TRBV4-1 and TRBJ1-1, with a tentative D call TRBD1 (5 bases). Trimming took 4 bases from V and 4 from J, leaving 13 bases between them. The CDR3 extends over 14 amino acids. Germline assignment: CDR1 MGHRA and CDR2 YSYEKL. In DNA form, the CDR3 reads TGCGCCAGCAGCCCCCAGGGTTTGGGCACTGAAGCTTTCTTT. Translated, it gives CASSPQGLGTEAFF.

The chain has TRBV6-5 and TRBJ2-3; no clear D gene. Trimming stripped 0 bases from V and 4 bases from J, with 11 bases between. This CDR3 is built from 15 residues. Germline V gene lookup returns CDR1 MNHEY and CDR2 SVGAGI. The CDR3 bases are TGTGCCAGCAGTTACTCGCTAGAGAGAGCAGATACGCAGTATTTT. Protein: CASSYSLERADTQYF.

This clone was picked up a small number of times. DNA of the CDR3: TGTGCCAGCAGTTGGACAGGGGGTATCACCGGGGAGCTGTTTTTT. Translated, it gives CASSWTGGITGELFF. V and J are TRBV27 and TRBJ2-2; TRBD1 agrees at 10 bases. The CDR3 sequence is 15 residues long. V shed 4 bases and J 4 bases; nucleotides not matched to a gene: 3. Germline V gene data show CDR1 as MNHEY and CDR2 as SMNVEV (reference sequence).

The gene calls are TRBV30 and TRBJ1-1; D is unclear. The germline gives CDR1 GTSNPN, CDR2 SVGIG (reference sequence). With 1 base removed from V and 5 bases from J, the gap between germline ends came to 14 bases. This CDR3 contains 14 residues. CDR3 bases: TGTGCCTGGAGTGGCCGACGGGGTCGAACTGAAGCTTTCTTT. Encoded protein: CAWSGRRGRTEAFF. The entire variable domain, with the rest obtained from reference TRBV30 and TRBJ1-1, is as follows: SQTIHQWPATLVQPVGSPLSLECTVEGTSNPNLYWYRQAAGRGLQLLFYSVGIGQISSEVPQNLSASRPQDRQFILSSKKLLLSDSGFYLCAWSGRRGRTEAFFGQGTRLTVV.

The CDR3 nucleotides read TGTGCCAGCAGCCTCAGCGGCAAAGGCGCCGGGGAGCTGTTTTTT. Translating gives CASSLSGKGAGELFF. The chain combines TRBV6-5 with TRBJ2-2; possible D gene TRBD2, 5 bases. In germline, CDR1 is MNHEY, CDR2 SVGAGI. This CDR3 region has 15 residues. The V end was cut by 6 bases, the J end by 6 bases, with 17 bases between.

This chain joins TRBV6-1 and TRBJ1-1; D is possibly TRBD1 (5 bases). The germline V gene has CDR1 MNHNS and CDR2 SASEGT. CDR3 length equals 13 residues. The V and J ends lost 3 bases and 5 bases respectively, with 10 bases between them. CDR3 sequence reads: CASSDRARTEAFF. The CDR3 DNA follows: TGTGCCAGCAGTGACAGGGCGAGAACTGAAGCTTTCTTT.

The chain has TRBV18 and TRBJ2-3; TRBD2 aligns across 9 bases. The CDR3 runs to 15 residues. Germline assignment: CDR1 KGHSH and CDR2 LQKENI. V dropped 3 bases and J dropped 5; count of bases not matched to a gene: 6. CDR3 protein: CASSPPLAGRDTQYF. The DNA of the CDR3 is TGTGCCAGCTCACCTCCACTAGCGGGCAGAGATACGCAGTATTTT.

This chain links TRBV5-8 with TRBJ2-5, with 9 positions matching TRBD2. CDR1 and CDR2 from the germline V gene are SGHTS and YDEGEE. The CDR3 sequence is 16 residues long. The J segment lost 1 base and the V segment lost 4 bases, leaving 8 bases of the junction unmatched. Written as DNA, the CDR3 is TGTGCCAGCAGCCCAAGACTAGCGGAGCTCCAAGAGACCCAGTACTTC. It encodes CASSPRLAELQETQYF.

The chain employs TRBV27 and TRBJ1-1; D not resolved. Between the trimmed V and J ends, which lost 3 bases and 6 bases, there was a span of 11 bases. This CDR3 contains 13 residues. Per the germline V gene, CDR1 is MNHEY and CDR2 is SMNVEV (reference sequence). CDR3 amino acids: CASSFREHSEAFF. The CDR3 DNA reads as TGTGCCAGCAGTTTCCGGGAGCACTCTGAAGCTTTCTTT.

This chain's CDR3 is CASSSLLLAGVGETQYF. The CDR3 nucleotides read TGTGCCAGCAGCTCCCTACTACTAGCGGGAGTAGGGGAGACCCAGTACTTC. The chain employs TRBV5-5 and TRBJ2-5, with 11 bases lining up with TRBD2. Germline trimming cut 3 bases from V and 5 bases from J; bases unmatched to any gene: 12. This CDR3 contains 17 residues. CDR1 and CDR2 (germline): SGHKS, YYEKEE (reference sequence).

The chain recombines TRBV4-1 with TRBJ1-1; a possible D gene is TRBD1 (6 bases). In germline, CDR1 is MGHRA, CDR2 YSYEKL. The CDR3 loop spans 16 amino acids. Trimming left V 0 bases short and J 0 bases short, with 11 bases between. In DNA, the CDR3 is TGCGCCAGCAGCCAAGAGGCAGGGGCCCTGAACACTGAAGCTTTCTTT. This codes for CASSQEAGALNTEAFF.

This clone has a single count. The junction differs from germline at one of its ends, possibly a read error. This chain joins TRBV6-5 and TRBJ1-1; D is undetermined. Looked up from germline, CDR1 is MNHEY and CDR2 is SVGAGI. This CDR3 region has 14 residues. The chain's CDR3 is CASSDSIMNTEAFF. DNA for the CDR3: TGTGCCAGCAGTGACTCAATTATGAACACTGAAGCTTTCTTT.